A selection of T cell receptor beta chains follows, all from one sample in a study of OX40 agonist ivuxolimab in advanced cancers. TCRdb keeps only in-frame clones here, not all; method: immunoSEQ multiplex PCR. Found here are about 50,000 clones, approximately 71% of them singletons; the top ten hold about 3%. The sequences come from CD4+ or CD8+ T cells sorted from blood, collected in a trial of the OX40 agonist ivuxolimab. Source of these receptors: an adult with an advanced solid tumor such as melanoma, head and neck, liver or kidney cancer. Each CDR3 is given with its conserved first and last residue. The D gene is left open where the match is weak. Clone size is not always given. Where it is, it says once, few, many or a class for expanded clones.

abundance,v_gene,d_gene,j_gene,CDR3aa,CDR3nt
few,TRBV4-3,.,TRBJ1-5,CASSQIGVRGNQPQHF,TGCGCCAGCAGCCAGATAGGGGTTCGTGGCAATCAGCCCCAGCATTTT
.,TRBV29-1,TRBD2,TRBJ2-1,CSVASPGGNEQFF,TGCAGCGTTGCCTCCCCGGGGGGCAATGAGCAGTTCTTC
.,TRBV9,.,TRBJ1-1,CASSVVKGEAFF,TGTGCCAGCAGCGTAGTCAAAGGGGAGGCTTTCTTT
.,TRBV6-6,.,TRBJ2-1,CASSWGLSNNEQFF,TGTGCCAGCAGTTGGGGACTTTCTAACAATGAGCAGTTCTTC
once,TRBV2,TRBD2,TRBJ2-1,CATRSREGYNEQFF,TGTGCCACCCGCTCGCGGGAGGGTTACAATGAGCAGTTCTTC
.,TRBV4-1,TRBD1,TRBJ1-4,CASSQDLTGSNEKLFF,TGCGCCAGCAGCCAAGATTTGACAGGGTCTAATGAAAAACTGTTTTTT
medium-sized,TRBV2,.,TRBJ2-5,CASSAQLGGVETQYF,TGTGCCAGCAGTGCGCAGCTTGGTGGGGTAGAGACCCAGTACTTC
.,TRBV15,.,TRBJ2-1,CATSRYVAEQFF,TGTGCCACCAGCAGATATGTGGCTGAGCAGTTCTTC
.,TRBV10-2,TRBD2,TRBJ2-1,CALSKGLAGVGRAYNEQFF,TGCGCCCTAAGTAAGGGTCTAGCGGGAGTGGGTAGGGCCTACAATGAGCAGTTCTTC
.,TRBV27,.,TRBJ1-6,CASSSPELWVPLHF,TGTGCCAGCAGTTCGCCAGAGCTTTGGGTACCCCTCCACTTT
.,TRBV10-1,TRBD2,TRBJ2-1,CASSRTGLAGVNEQFF,TGCGCCAGCAGTAGAACGGGACTAGCGGGAGTCAATGAGCAGTTCTTC
few,TRBV27,.,TRBJ1-5,CASSYREYQPQHF,TGTGCCAGCAGTTACAGGGAGTATCAGCCCCAGCATTTT
many,TRBV6-4,.,TRBJ2-7,CASSEYAGAPYEQYF,TGTGCCAGCAGTGAGTACGCGGGGGCTCCCTACGAGCAGTACTTC
.,TRBV9,.,TRBJ1-4,CASSGGTREKLFF,TGTGCCAGCAGCGGCGGGACACGGGAAAAACTGTTTTTT
.,TRBV5-4,.,TRBJ2-7,CASSLGLIQEQYF,TGTGCCAGCAGCTTGGGTTTGATCCAGGAGCAGTACTTC
once,TRBV6-6,.,TRBJ2-7,CASSYDRQYEQYF,TGTGCCAGCAGTTACGACCGACAGTACGAGCAGTACTTC
.,TRBV30,TRBD1,TRBJ1-2,CAWSRNLLWDRDGGGYTF,TGTGCCTGGAGCAGAAACTTGCTTTGGGACAGGGATGGCGGTGGCTACACCTTC
.,TRBV6-1,TRBD1,TRBJ2-5,CASSLTSGTGGTQYF,TGTGCCAGCAGTTTAACGTCAGGGACAGGGGGGACCCAGTACTTC
.,TRBV5-1,TRBD1,TRBJ2-5,CASSWGTVQETQYF,TGCGCCAGCAGCTGGGGGACAGTTCAAGAGACCCAGTACTTC
.,TRBV7-8,.,TRBJ1-1,CASRSFGLSNTEAFF,TGTGCCAGCAGATCTTTCGGGTTGAGTAACACTGAAGCTTTCTTT
once,TRBV6-1,.,TRBJ1-1,CASTPTGRTEAFF,TGTGCCAGCACACCGACAGGTCGAACTGAAGCTTTCTTT
.,TRBV6-1,.,TRBJ1-5,CASSEPQGLGSQPQHF,TGTGCCAGCAGTGAACCACAGGGCCTAGGGAGTCAGCCCCAGCATTTT
.,TRBV29-1,TRBD1,TRBJ2-1,CSSGGQGEYNEQFF,TGCAGCTCTGGGGGACAGGGGGAGTACAATGAGCAGTTCTTC
.,TRBV7-7,.,TRBJ2-1,CASSLGASNEQFF,TGTGCTAGCAGCTTAGGGGCCAGCAATGAGCAGTTCTTC
.,TRBV6-5,.,TRBJ2-7,CASTRPGHSYEQYF,TGTGCCAGCACCCGACCAGGACACTCCTACGAGCAGTACTTC
.,TRBV11-2,.,TRBJ1-1,CASSSQTNTEAFF,TGTGCCAGCAGCTCCCAGACTAACACTGAAGCTTTCTTT
few,TRBV20-1,.,TRBJ1-2,CSAQPNYGYTF,TGCAGTGCTCAACCTAACTATGGCTACACCTTC
once,TRBV11-1,.,TRBJ2-5,CASSELWRITVDETQYF,TGTGCCAGCAGTGAACTGTGGAGGATCACCGTCGACGAGACCCAGTACTTC
few,TRBV29-1,.,TRBJ2-3,CSVGQGTDTQYF,TGCAGCGTTGGACAGGGCACAGATACGCAGTATTTT
once,TRBV6-1,.,TRBJ2-2,CASSVSRARELFF,TGTGCCAGCAGTGTGAGTAGAGCCAGGGAGCTGTTTTTT
.,TRBV10-3,.,TRBJ2-2,CASRNRDFVLTGELFF,TGTGCCAGCAGGAACCGGGACTTTGTCTTGACCGGGGAGCTGTTTTTT
.,TRBV18,.,TRBJ2-7,CASSPPPGSYEQYF,TGTGCCAGCTCACCACCCCCAGGGTCCTACGAGCAGTACTTC
.,TRBV7-9,TRBD1,TRBJ2-1,CASSLWDRVNEQFF,TGTGCCAGCAGCTTATGGGACAGGGTCAATGAGCAGTTCTTC
.,TRBV5-6,TRBD2,TRBJ2-3,CASSSSGLAGVGAQYF,TGTGCCAGCAGCTCGTCCGGACTAGCGGGAGTCGGGGCGCAGTATTTT
.,TRBV18,.,TRBJ2-7,CASSPSREYEQYF,TGTGCCAGCTCACCAAGTCGGGAATACGAGCAGTACTTC
.,TRBV7-8,.,TRBJ1-6,CASSTKTGPGSSPLHF,TGTGCCAGCAGCACCAAGACAGGCCCCGGGAGTTCACCCCTCCACTTT
.,TRBV10-2,TRBD1,TRBJ2-7,CASSETGGEQYF,TGCGCCAGCAGTGAGACAGGGGGCGAGCAGTACTTC
.,TRBV5-1,.,TRBJ2-1,CASSLGLDYNEQFF,TGCGCCAGCAGCTTGGGACTAGACTACAATGAGCAGTTCTTC
.,TRBV6-6,.,TRBJ1-2,CASSYRRGGGYTF,TGTGCCAGCAGTTACAGGAGGGGGGGCGGCTACACCTTC
.,TRBV28,TRBD1,TRBJ1-2,CASSLRFWDRRTHNYGYTF,TGTGCCAGCAGTTTGCGTTTCTGGGACAGGAGGACCCATAACTATGGCTACACCTTC
.,TRBV6-5,.,TRBJ2-2,CASSYRDPNTGELFF,TGTGCCAGCAGTTATAGGGACCCGAACACCGGGGAGCTGTTTTTT
once,TRBV11-2,.,TRBJ2-1,CASSQTDNYNEQFF,TGTGCCAGCAGCCAGACAGATAACTACAATGAGCAGTTCTTC
.,TRBV2,TRBD1,TRBJ2-5,CASREGTGWSQETQYF,TGTGCCAGCAGGGAAGGGACAGGGTGGTCCCAAGAGACCCAGTACTTC
.,TRBV6-5,TRBD2,TRBJ2-4,CASSYTIAGGKNIQYF,TGTGCCAGCAGTTACACCATAGCGGGAGGGAAAAACATTCAGTACTTC
.,TRBV5-6,.,TRBJ2-5,CASSLQGGSRYQETQYF,TGTGCCAGCAGCTTACAGGGGGGGTCTCGGTACCAAGAGACCCAGTACTTC
once,TRBV6-1,.,TRBJ1-5,CASERRTSNQPQHF,TGTGCCAGCGAGAGACGAACTAGCAATCAGCCCCAGCATTTT
.,TRBV30,TRBD1,TRBJ1-4,CARDEGGEKLFF,TGTGCCCGGGACGAAGGGGGCGAAAAACTGTTTTTT
.,TRBV7-6,.,TRBJ2-7,CASSSLSGSPYEQYF,TGTGCCAGCAGCTCCCTAAGCGGAAGCCCCTACGAGCAGTACTTC
.,TRBV5-8,TRBD2,TRBJ2-3,CASSFGGRGGDTQYF,TGTGCCAGCAGCTTCGGCGGGAGGGGCGGAGATACGCAGTATTTT
.,TRBV13,TRBD2,TRBJ2-5,CASSLSSGLVRQETQYF,TGTGCCAGCAGCTTAAGTTCTGGACTAGTACGCCAAGAGACCCAGTACTTC
.,TRBV28,.,TRBJ1-2,CASSSAGVANYGYTF,TGTGCCAGCAGTTCGGCAGGAGTAGCTAACTATGGCTACACCTTC
.,TRBV5-5,.,TRBJ1-2,CASSLAAVANYGYTF,TGTGCCAGCAGCTTGGCGGCAGTAGCTAACTATGGCTACACCTTC
few,TRBV5-4,TRBD1,TRBJ1-6,CASSPGQGGLSPLHF,TGTGCCAGCAGCCCAGGACAGGGGGGTCTTTCACCCCTCCACTTT
few,TRBV6-1,.,TRBJ1-6,CASRQEDNSPLHF,TGTGCCAGCAGGCAAGAAGATAATTCACCCCTCCACTTT